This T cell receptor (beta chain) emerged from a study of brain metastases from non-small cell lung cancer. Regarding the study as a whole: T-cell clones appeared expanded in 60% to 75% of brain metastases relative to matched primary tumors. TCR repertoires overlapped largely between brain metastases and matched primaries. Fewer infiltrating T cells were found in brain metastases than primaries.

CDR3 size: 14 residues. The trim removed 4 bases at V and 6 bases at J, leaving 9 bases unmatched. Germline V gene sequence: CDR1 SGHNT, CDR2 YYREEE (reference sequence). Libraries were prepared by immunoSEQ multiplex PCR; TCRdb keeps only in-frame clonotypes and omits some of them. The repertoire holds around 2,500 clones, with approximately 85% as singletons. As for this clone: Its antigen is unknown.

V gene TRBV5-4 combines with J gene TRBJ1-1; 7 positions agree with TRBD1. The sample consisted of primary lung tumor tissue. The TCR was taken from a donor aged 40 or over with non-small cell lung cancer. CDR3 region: CASSGGGAGAEAFF. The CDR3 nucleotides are TGTGCCAGCAGCGGAGGGGGCGCGGGGGCTGAAGCTTTCTTT.